Shown below are 3 T cell receptor beta chains from a single sample sequenced in a study of blood T cell repertoires in COVID-19. The table came from immunoSEQ multiplex PCR; TCRdb's copy has only in-frame clones and leaves some out. The data contain over 200,000 clones, approximately 88% of them seen just once; the ten biggest clones take up under 4.5%. The sample comprised PBMCs or T cells enriched from blood (not recorded which). These receptors all stem from a woman aged 30 to 39 who had been exposed to COVID-19.

This clone was seen just once. J is TRBJ2-3 and V is TRBV5-1, with 7 bases fitting TRBD2. The germline gives CDR1 SGHRS, CDR2 YFSETQ. The CDR3 is 17 amino acids. The V and J ends lost 0 bases and 2 bases, in that order; junction bases with no gene match: 9. Here the CDR3 DNA reads TGCGCCAGCAGCTTGGAACGACTAGCACAAGTCACAGATACGCAGTATTTT. Translating gives CASSLERLAQVTDTQYF.

The chain employs TRBV27 and TRBJ2-3, with a possible D match to TRBD1 (5 bases). Trimming removed 5 bases at V and 0 bases at J, with 15 bases between. CDR1 MNHEY and CDR2 SMNVEV come from the germline V gene (reference sequence). This CDR3 region has 16 residues. The CDR3 DNA follows: TGTGCCAGCAGTCACAGGTTGGGTTCGAGCACAGATACGCAGTATTTT. It codes for CASSHRLGSSTDTQYF.

The chain is built from TRBV18 and TRBJ1-5, with no clear D. V lost 3 bases and J 2 bases, leaving 8 bases between the germline ends. There are 14 residues in the CDR3. Germline lookup yields CDR1 KGHSH and CDR2 LQKENI. The CDR3 bases are TGTGCCAGCTCACCTGGTAGAGGCAATCAGCCCCAGCATTTT. It codes for CASSPGRGNQPQHF. Complete variable domain (other parts from reference TRBV18 and TRBJ1-5): NAGVMQNPRHLVRRRGQEARLRCSPMKGHSHVYWYRQLPEEGLKFMVYLQKENIIDESGMPKERFSAEFPKEGPSILRIQQVVRGDSAAYFCASSPGRGNQPQHFGDGTRLSIL.